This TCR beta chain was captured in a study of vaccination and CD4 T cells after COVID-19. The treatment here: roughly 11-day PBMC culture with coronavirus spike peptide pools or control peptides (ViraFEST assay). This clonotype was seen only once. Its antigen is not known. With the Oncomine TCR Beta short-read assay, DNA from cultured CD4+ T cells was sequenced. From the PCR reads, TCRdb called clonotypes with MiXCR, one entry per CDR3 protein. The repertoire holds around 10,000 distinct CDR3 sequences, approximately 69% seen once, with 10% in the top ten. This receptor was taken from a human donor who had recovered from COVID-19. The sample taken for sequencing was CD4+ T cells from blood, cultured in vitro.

The CDR3 DNA sequence: TGTGCCAGCTCCCCCAGCCCGGGAACCCCTGGAAACACCATATATTTT. Amino acid sequence: CASSPSPGTPGNTIYF. The chain recombines TRBV18 with TRBJ1-3; D is unresolved. V lost 6 bases and J lost 2, with 17 bases in between. The germline gives CDR1 KGHSH, CDR2 LQKENI. The CDR3 runs 16 residues. The entire variable domain, with the rest obtained from reference TRBV18 and TRBJ1-3, is as follows: NAGVMQNPRHLVRRRGQEARLRCSPMKGHSHVYWYRQLPEEGLKFMVYLQKENIIDESGMPKERFSAEFPKEGPSILRIQQVVRGDSAAYFCASSPSPGTPGNTIYFGEGSWLTVV.